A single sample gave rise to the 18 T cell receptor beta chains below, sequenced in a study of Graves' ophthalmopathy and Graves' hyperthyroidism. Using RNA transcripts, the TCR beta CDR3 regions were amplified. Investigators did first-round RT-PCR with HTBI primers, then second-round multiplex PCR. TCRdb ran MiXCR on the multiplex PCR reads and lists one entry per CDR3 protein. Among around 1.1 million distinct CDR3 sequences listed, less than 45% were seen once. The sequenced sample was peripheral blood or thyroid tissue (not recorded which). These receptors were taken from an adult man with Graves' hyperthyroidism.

The CDR3 here is CASSYRDSSYEQYF. The CDR3 DNA reads as TGTGCCAGCAGTTACAGGGACAGCTCCTACGAGCAGTACTTC. This chain links TRBV6-5 with TRBJ2-7; 7 bases agree with TRBD1. The CDR3 has 14 residues. Per germline, CDR1 MNHEY and CDR2 SVGAGI. Trimming cost V 2 bases and J 0 bases; bases outside gene matches: 1.

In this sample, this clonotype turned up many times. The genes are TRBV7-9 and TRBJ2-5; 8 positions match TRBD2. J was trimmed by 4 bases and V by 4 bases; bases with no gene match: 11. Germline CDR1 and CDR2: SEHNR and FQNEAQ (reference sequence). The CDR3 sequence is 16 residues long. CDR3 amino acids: CASSYAGIAGIETQYF. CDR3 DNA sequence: TGTGCCAGCAGCTACGCCGGGATAGCGGGAATAGAGACCCAGTACTTC.

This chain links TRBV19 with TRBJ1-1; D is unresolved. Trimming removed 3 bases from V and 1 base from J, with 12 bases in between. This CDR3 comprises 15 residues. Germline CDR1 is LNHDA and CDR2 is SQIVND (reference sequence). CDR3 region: CASSIWTDANTEAFF. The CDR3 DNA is TGTGCCAGTAGTATCTGGACGGACGCGAACACTGAAGCTTTCTTT.

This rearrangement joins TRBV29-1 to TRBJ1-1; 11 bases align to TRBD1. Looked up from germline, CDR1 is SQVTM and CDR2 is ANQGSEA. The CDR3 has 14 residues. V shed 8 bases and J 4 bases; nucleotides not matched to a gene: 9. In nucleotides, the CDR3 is TGCAGCACCCCAGGGGGGACAGGGGGCACTGAAGCTTTCTTT. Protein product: CSTPGGTGGTEAFF.

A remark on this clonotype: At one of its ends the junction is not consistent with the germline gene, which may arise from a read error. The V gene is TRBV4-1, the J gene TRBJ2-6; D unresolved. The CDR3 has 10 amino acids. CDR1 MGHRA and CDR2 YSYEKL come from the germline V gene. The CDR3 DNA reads TGTGCCAGCAGCCAAGCAGTCCTGACTTTC. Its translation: CASSQAVLTF.

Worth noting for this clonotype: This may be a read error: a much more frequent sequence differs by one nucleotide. CDR3 protein: CASSTSAMGLAGDNEQFF. The DNA for the CDR3 is TGTGCCAGCAGTACCTCCGCAATGGGACTAGCGGGGGACAATGAGCAGTTCTTC. J is TRBJ2-1 and V is TRBV2; 14 positions agree with TRBD2. Germline loops: CDR1 SNHLY, CDR2 FYNNEI. This CDR3 region has 18 residues. Trimming took 5 bases from V and 5 from J; bases not matched to a gene: 11.

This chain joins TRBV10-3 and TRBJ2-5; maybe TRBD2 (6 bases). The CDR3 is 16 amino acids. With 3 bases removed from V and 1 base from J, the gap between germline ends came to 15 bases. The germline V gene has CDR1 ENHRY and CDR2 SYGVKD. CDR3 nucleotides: TGTGCCATCAGTGATTATGGGCCCGGGAGCCAAGAGACCCAGTACTTC. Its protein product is CAISDYGPGSQETQYF.

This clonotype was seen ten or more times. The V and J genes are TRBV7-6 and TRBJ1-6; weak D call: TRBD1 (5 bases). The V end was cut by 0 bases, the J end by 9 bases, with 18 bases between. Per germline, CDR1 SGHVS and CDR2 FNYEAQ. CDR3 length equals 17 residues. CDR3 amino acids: CASSLARTFGGPSPLHF. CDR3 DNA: TGTGCCAGCAGCTTAGCGAGGACATTCGGGGGTCCTTCACCCCTCCACTTT.

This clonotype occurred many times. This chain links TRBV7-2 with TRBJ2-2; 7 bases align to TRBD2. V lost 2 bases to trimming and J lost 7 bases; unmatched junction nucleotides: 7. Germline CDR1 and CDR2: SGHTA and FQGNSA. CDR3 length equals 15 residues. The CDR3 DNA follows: TGTGCCAGCAGCTTAAGCGGGGATAAAGTCGGGGAGCTGTTTTTT. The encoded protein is CASSLSGDKVGELFF.

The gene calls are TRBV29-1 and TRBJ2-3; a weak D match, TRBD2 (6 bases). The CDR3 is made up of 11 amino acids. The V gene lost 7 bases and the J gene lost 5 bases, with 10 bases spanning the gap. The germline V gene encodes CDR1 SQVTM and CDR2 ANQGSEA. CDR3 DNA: TGCAGCGGGGGGGTCCGAGATACGCAGTATTTT. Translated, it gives CSGGVRDTQYF.

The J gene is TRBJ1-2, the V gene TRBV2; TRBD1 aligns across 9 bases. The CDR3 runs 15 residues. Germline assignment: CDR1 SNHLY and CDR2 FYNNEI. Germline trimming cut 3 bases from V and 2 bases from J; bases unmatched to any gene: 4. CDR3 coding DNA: TGTGCCAGCAGTGAGGGGACAGGGCCGAACTATGGCTACACCTTC. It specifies CASSEGTGPNYGYTF.

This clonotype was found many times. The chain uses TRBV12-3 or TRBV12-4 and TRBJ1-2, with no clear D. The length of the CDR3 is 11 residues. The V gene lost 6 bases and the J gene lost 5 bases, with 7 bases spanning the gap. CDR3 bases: TGTGCCAGCAGCGGTCCGTATGGCTACACCTTC. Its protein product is CASSGPYGYTF.

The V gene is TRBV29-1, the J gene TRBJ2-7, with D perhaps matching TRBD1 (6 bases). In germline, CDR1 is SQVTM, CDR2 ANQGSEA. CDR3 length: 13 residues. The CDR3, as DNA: TGCAGTTTTGGTCGGCAGGGGCCCTACGAGCAGTACTTC. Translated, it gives CSFGRQGPYEQYF.

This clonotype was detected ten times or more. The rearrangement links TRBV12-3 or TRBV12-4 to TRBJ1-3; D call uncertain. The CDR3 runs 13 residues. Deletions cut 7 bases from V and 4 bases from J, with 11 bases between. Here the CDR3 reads CASTRPSGNTIYF. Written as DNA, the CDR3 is TGTGCCAGCACCCGACCCTCCGGAAACACCATATATTTT.

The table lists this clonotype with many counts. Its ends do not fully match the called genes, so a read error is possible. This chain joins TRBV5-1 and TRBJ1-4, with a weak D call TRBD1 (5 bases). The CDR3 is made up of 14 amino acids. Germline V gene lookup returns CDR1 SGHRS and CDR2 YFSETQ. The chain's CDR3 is CASSLGQGDEKLFF. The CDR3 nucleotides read TGTGCCAGCAGCTTAGGTCAGGGAGATGAAAAACTGTTTTTT. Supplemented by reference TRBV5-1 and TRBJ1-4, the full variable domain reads KAGVTQTPRYLIKTRGQQVTLSCSPISGHRSVSWYQQTPGQGLQFLFEYFSETQRNKGNFPGRFSGRQFSNSRSEMNVSTLELGDSALYLCASSLGQGDEKLFFGSGTQLSVL.

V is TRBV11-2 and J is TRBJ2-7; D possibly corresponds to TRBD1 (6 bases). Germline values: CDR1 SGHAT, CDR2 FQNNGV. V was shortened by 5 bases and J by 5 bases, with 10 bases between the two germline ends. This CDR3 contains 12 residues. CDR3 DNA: TGTGCCAGCAGCCTAAAGGGGGACGAGCAGTACTTC. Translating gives CASSLKGDEQYF. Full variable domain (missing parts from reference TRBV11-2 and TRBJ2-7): EAGVAQSPRYKIIEKRQSVAFWCNPISGHATLYWYQQILGQGPKLLIQFQNNGVVDDSQLPKDRFSAERLKGVDSTLKIQPAKLEDSAVYLCASSLKGDEQYFGPGTRLTVT.

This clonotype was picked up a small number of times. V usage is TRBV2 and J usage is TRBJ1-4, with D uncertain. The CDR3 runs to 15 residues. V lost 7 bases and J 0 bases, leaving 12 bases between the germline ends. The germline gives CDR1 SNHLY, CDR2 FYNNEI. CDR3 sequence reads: CASTPTRATNEKLFF. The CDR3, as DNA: TGTGCCAGCACTCCGACCCGGGCAACTAATGAAAAACTGTTTTTT.

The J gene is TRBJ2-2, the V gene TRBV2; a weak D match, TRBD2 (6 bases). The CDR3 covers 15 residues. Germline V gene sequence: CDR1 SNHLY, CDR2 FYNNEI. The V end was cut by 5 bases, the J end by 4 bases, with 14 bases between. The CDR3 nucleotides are TGTGCCAGCAGTTTGGTCGGGACTGTCACCGGGGAGCTGTTTTTT. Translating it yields CASSLVGTVTGELFF. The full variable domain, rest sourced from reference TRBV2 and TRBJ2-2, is EPEVTQTPSHQVTQMGQEVILRCVPISNHLYFYWYRQILGQKVEFLVSFYNNEISEKSEIFDDQFSVERPDGSNFTLKIRSTKLEDSAMYFCASSLVGTVTGELFFGEGSRLTVL.